This entry lists 19 T cell receptor beta chains sequenced from one sample in a study of T cells in Graves' hyperthyroidism and ophthalmopathy. The CDR3 regions of TCR beta were amplified from RNA transcripts. In the first-round RT-PCR of the TCR CDR3, the HTBI primer set was used. TCRdb reanalysed the multiplex PCR reads using MiXCR and keeps one entry per CDR3 protein. The sample includes around 620,000 distinct CDR3 sequences, around 16% of them seen just once. Input material: blood. The origin of the receptors is a woman aged 25-40 years with Graves' hyperthyroidism.

This sequence joins TRBV10-3 and TRBJ2-1; 8 bases are shared with TRBD2. V trimming: 2 bases; J trimming: 6 bases; junction bases outside the gene matches: 9. The CDR3 runs to 16 residues. Looked up from germline, CDR1 is ENHRY and CDR2 is SYGVKD. The CDR3 here is CAISEATSGGPNEQFF. CDR3 nucleotides: TGTGCCATCAGTGAGGCGACGAGCGGGGGTCCCAATGAGCAGTTCTTC.

This clonotype was found many times. This chain's CDR3 is CASSEPGQGLSNEKLFF. DNA for the CDR3: TGTGCCAGCAGTGAGCCCGGACAGGGCTTGTCTAATGAAAAACTGTTTTTT. The chain employs TRBV6-1 and TRBJ1-4; the match to TRBD1 covers 8 bases. V trimming: 3 bases; J trimming: 3 bases; junction bases outside the gene matches: 9. In germline, CDR1 is MNHNS, CDR2 SASEGT. This CDR3 is built from 17 residues.

This CDR3 reads CASTLPERGYGYTF. DNA for the CDR3: TGTGCCAGTACCCTACCCGAGCGGGGCTATGGCTACACCTTC. J is TRBJ1-2 and V is TRBV19; D is unresolved. Germline assignment: CDR1 LNHDA and CDR2 SQIVND (reference sequence). The CDR3 has 14 residues. V was pared by 7 bases and J by 4 bases, with 16 bases between.

This sequence joins TRBV7-3 and TRBJ2-2; D remains ambiguous. V lost 1 base, J lost 5 bases, and 8 bases lay in between. The CDR3 sequence is 14 residues long. Germline V lookup: CDR1 SGHTA, CDR2 FQGTGA. The CDR3 region has the DNA TGTGCCAGCAGCTTAATGACGGCGACCGGGGAGCTGTTTTTT. This encodes CASSLMTATGELFF.

The count of this clonotype is one. This rearrangement joins TRBV5-6 to TRBJ1-3; TRBD1 matches 9 bases. Germline CDR1 SGHDT, CDR2 YYEEEE. The CDR3 runs 15 residues. The V and J ends lost 5 bases and 15 bases, in that order; junction bases with no gene match: 18. CDR3: CASSPDRGTWKGGYF. CDR3 bases: TGTGCCAGCAGTCCTGACAGGGGGACCTGGAAAGGAGGATATTTT.

There are a few counts of this clonotype. J is TRBJ2-5 and V is TRBV6-2 or TRBV6-3; 9 positions match TRBD2. V lost 6 bases, J lost 5 bases, and 19 bases stayed unmatched. Per germline, CDR1 MNHEY and CDR2 SVGEGT. CDR3 size: 18 residues. The CDR3 loop reads CASSGRVAGAGRMETQYF. The CDR3 DNA follows: TGTGCCAGCAGCGGGCGGGTAGCGGGAGCAGGGAGGATGGAGACCCAGTACTTC.

There are many counts of this clonotype. V and J are TRBV20-1 and TRBJ2-2; D gene unclear. Germline-derived CDR1 and CDR2 are DFQATT and SNEGSKA (reference sequence). The CDR3 totals 13 residues. V shed 5 bases and J shed 5 bases, with 12 bases lying between them. CDR3 nucleotide sequence: TGCAGTGCTGTGAAGGCTCAGACCGGGGAGCTGTTTTTT. This gives the protein CSAVKAQTGELFF.

The V call is TRBV4-1, the J call TRBJ1-3; 10 bases are a match to TRBD1. Unmatched junction bases numbered 6, after V lost 0 bases and J lost 4 bases. This CDR3 is 17 amino acids long. CDR1 and CDR2 (germline): MGHRA, YSYEKL. As DNA, the CDR3 is TGCGCCAGCAGCCAAGAAGGGACAGGGGTTCACGGAAACACCATATATTTT. The encoded protein is CASSQEGTGVHGNTIYF.

The rearrangement joins TRBV4-2 to TRBJ2-1; perhaps TRBD2 as D (5 bases). V was clipped by 6 bases and J by 6 bases, with 12 bases between them. Germline V gives CDR1 LGHNA, CDR2 YNFKEQ. The CDR3 has 13 amino acids. The CDR3 DNA reads TGTGCCAGCAGTGCGGACTTCGGCAATGAGCAGTTCTTC. This translates into CASSADFGNEQFF.

The V gene is TRBV4-2, the J gene TRBJ2-5; no firm D call. V lost 0 bases and J lost 5, with 13 bases in between. This CDR3 is built from 15 residues. The germline gives CDR1 LGHNA, CDR2 YNFKEQ. The DNA of the CDR3 is TGTGCCAGCAGCCAAGATCTAGGAAGAGTGGAGACCCAGTACTTC. Translated, it gives CASSQDLGRVETQYF.

V usage is TRBV6-1 and J usage is TRBJ1-2, with D maybe TRBD1 (6 bases). The germline V gene encodes CDR1 MNHNS and CDR2 SASEGT. The V and J ends lost 6 bases and 4 bases respectively, with 15 bases between them. This CDR3 spans 14 amino acids. Here the CDR3 reads CASSKTGPGYGYTF. As DNA, the CDR3 is TGTGCCAGCAGCAAAACAGGGCCGGGCTATGGCTACACCTTC.

Ten or more counts support this clonotype. The rearrangement joins TRBV12-5 to TRBJ1-5, with D tentatively TRBD1 (6 bases). This CDR3 is 14 amino acids long. Germline V CDR1 and CDR2: LGHNT, FRNRAP. V lost 1 base and J lost 4, with 8 bases in between. CDR3 sequence reads: CASGLGRGNQPQHF. The CDR3 DNA is TGTGCTAGTGGTTTGGGCAGGGGTAATCAGCCCCAGCATTTT.

This clonotype was seen more than once but under ten times. V is TRBV6-2 or TRBV6-3 and J is TRBJ2-1; D may be TRBD1 or TRBD2 (6 bases each). The germline V gene encodes CDR1 MNHEY and CDR2 SVGEGT. This CDR3 spans 17 amino acids. V was clipped by 5 bases and J by 1 base, with 18 bases between them. CDR3 region: CASSDPGGGSSYNEQFF. Written as DNA, the CDR3 is TGTGCCAGCAGTGACCCCGGGGGCGGATCATCCTACAATGAGCAGTTCTTC.

This rearrangement joins TRBV5-1 to TRBJ2-1; D gene unclear. The CDR3 spans 13 residues. Germline V CDR1 and CDR2: SGHRS, YFSETQ. The V end lost 7 bases, the J end lost 7 bases, and 15 bases lay between the germline ends. DNA for the CDR3: TGCGCCAGCGGAGATGGATTGGGGAATGAGCAGTTCTTC. Translated, it gives CASGDGLGNEQFF.

The chain couples TRBV2 to TRBJ2-7; no firm D call. Germline CDR1 and CDR2: SNHLY and FYNNEI. Deletions cut 8 bases from V and 0 bases from J, with 20 bases between. The length of the CDR3 is 16 residues. CDR3 DNA: TGTGCCAGCGTTGCTCAGCCCCCCGGAATCTCCTACGAGCAGTACTTC. This encodes CASVAQPPGISYEQYF.

This clonotype was detected ten times or more. This chain links TRBV28 with TRBJ1-6; D is unresolved. CDR1 MDHEN and CDR2 SYDVKM come from the germline V gene. The CDR3 is 13 amino acids. The V end lost 2 bases, the J end lost 10 bases, and 9 bases lay between the germline ends. The CDR3 bases are TGTGCCAGCAGTTTAAGGGTCGCGTCACCCCTCCACTTT. Translating gives CASSLRVASPLHF.

This clonotype was counted ten times or more. The chain employs TRBV11-1 and TRBJ2-5, with TRBD2 matching over 13 bases. This CDR3 region has 17 residues. With 4 bases clipped from V and 4 bases from J, the junction kept 9 bases outside the gene matches. Germline assignment: CDR1 SGHAT and CDR2 FQDESV (reference sequence). The CDR3 is CASSSGLAGPPRETQYF. The DNA for the CDR3 is TGTGCCAGCAGCTCGGGACTAGCGGGACCACCTCGAGAGACCCAGTACTTC.

Regarding this clonotype: Relative to the germline gene, one junction end is altered; a read error may explain this. The V call is TRBV12-3 or TRBV12-4, the J call TRBJ1-3; D ambiguous. The CDR3 covers 15 residues. The CDR3, as DNA: TGTGACAGCAGTCACGAGGGATTCGCTGGAAACACCATATATTTT. The encoded protein is CDSSHEGFAGNTIYF.

V is TRBV7-2 and J is TRBJ2-1, with a tentative D call TRBD1 (6 bases). V was pared by 3 bases and J by 5 bases, with 14 bases between. CDR3 length: 15 amino acids. Germline V gives CDR1 SGHTA, CDR2 FQGNSA. The CDR3 protein is CASSLGQGSHNEQFF. In DNA form, the CDR3 reads TGTGCCAGCAGCTTGGGCCAGGGGTCCCACAATGAGCAGTTCTTC.